These T cell receptor beta chains were read from a single sample in a study of blood T cell repertoires in COVID-19. Sequenced by immunoSEQ multiplex PCR; TCRdb stores in-frame clones only, minus some. This table holds fewer than 450,000 clones, about nine tenths found once. The sequenced sample consisted of peripheral blood. The receptors derive from a woman in her forties or fifties with COVID-19, enrolled during active disease. CDR3s leave out the opening cysteine and the closing phenylalanine or tryptophan.

>TRBV6-5
ASSYSGQSNEKLF
>TRBV4-1
ASSQERVRIATNEKLF
>TRBV28
ASVPIGELNTEAF
>TRBV7-3
ASSLGQNNEQF
>TRBV7-2
ASSLGQNIEAF
>TRBV7-9
ASSGGTGKRYEQY
>TRBV7-2
ASSLFGGEKTQY
>TRBV12-5
ASGLQNTEAF
>TRBV7-2
ASSPGLAVTDTQY
>TRBV27
ASRPVGYTEAF
>TRBV27
ASSLKTVVSYGYT
>TRBV15
ATSRVQTTNEKLF
>TRBV2
ASTQSQGAENSPLH
>TRBV28
ASSLGLLSNQPQH
>TRBV4-2
ASSQAGLQPYNEQF
>TRBV10-3
AIRRDKGAGGYT
>TRBV5-6
ASSLGGRETQY
>TRBV2
ASSAHKNEKLF
>TRBV7-8
ASSPARTFTGDQPQH
>TRBV10-1
ASSESLPNGAF
>TRBV25-1
ASSEYRGTEAF
>TRBV5-4
ASSRGGGQETQY
>TRBV7-9
ASSVSFSGLF
>TRBV11-2
ASSLIRGGRSYNSPLH
>TRBV7-9
ASSPPGTGKDYGYT
>TRBV7-2
ASSLAPGGQLTKSGNTIY
>TRBV19
ASTATPAEAF
>TRBV6-1
ASSEFGRGGIDTQY
>TRBV11-2
ASSSGDPGQGLTNEKLF
>TRBV15
ATSRDLNAVDGYT
>TRBV5-6
ASSPDAGRQVPGYT
>TRBV10-3
AISGRGGFTNTDTQY
>TRBV5-1
ASSLEAAQGTEAF
>TRBV9
ASSSGGANYGYT
>TRBV6-1
ASSEQGRPGIGGYT
>TRBV5-1
ASSPTGGSNTEAF
>TRBV6-5
ASSQRLGYEQY
>TRBV5-4
ASSLAGNSEAF
>TRBV5-5
ASSPLPGLGGNQPQH
>TRBV10-2
ASTWSSGGEQY
>TRBV2
ASLLGGEAF
>TRBV12-3/TRBV12-4
ASSVQTEAF
>TRBV13
ASSLTGGYGYT
>TRBV3-1/TRBV3-2
ASSQGQGRQPQH
>TRBV3-1/TRBV3-2
ASSLGRSYT
>TRBV12-5
ASARTASLAKNIQY
>TRBV3-1/TRBV3-2
ASSQAARGSRNEQF
>TRBV3-1/TRBV3-2
ASTPRGSHGTDTQY